This TCR beta chain was observed in a study of identical twins. Study conclusions and caveats: Twin sharing of out-of-frame TCR alpha was underestimated by models in monozygotic pairs. While abundant cord blood beta clonotypes carried fewer insertions, memory repertoires showed no such pattern.

A word on this clonotype: Its antigen is not identified.

MiXCR was run by TCRdb on the 5' RACE reads, yielding one entry per CDR3 protein. This sample carries 400,000 to 550,000 distinct CDR3 sequences, 24% of them seen once, and the ten largest clones take around 3%. V was cut by 3 bases and J by 1 base, with 9 bases left in between. There are 15 residues in the CDR3. These data were likewise used in another study, on T cells expressing NK-cell markers. Per that study: The study found dominant NKG2C+ clonotypes at roughly 1.0-7.0% of CD8+ T cells in six donors.

The chain combines TRBV12-3 or TRBV12-4 with TRBJ2-2; D is uncertain. Sequenced: CD4+ T cells sorted from blood. This clonotype was obtained from a woman aged 18-35 years in good health. CDR3 bases: TGTGCCAGCAGTTTTACACCCAGGAACACCGGGGAGCTGTTTTTT. Translating it yields CASSFTPRNTGELFF.